This T cell receptor beta chain was recovered during a study of response to subunit inactivated influenza vaccine. TCRdb called the RT-PCR reads again in MiXCR, with one record for every CDR3 protein. The table includes about 650,000 distinct CDR3 sequences, roughly 14% detected once. CDR3 length: 12 residues. Germline CDR1 and CDR2: ENHRY and SYGVKD. Trimming removed 4 bases from V and 5 bases from J, with 8 bases in between. The receptor was isolated from a man aged 45 to 65 who received an inactivated influenza vaccine. The input for sequencing was PBMCs from blood, taken about 13 days after vaccination. The chain uses TRBV10-3 and TRBJ2-5; D not certain. CDR3 region: CAISVLGETQYF. As DNA, the CDR3 is TGTGCCATCAGTGTCTTAGGGGAGACCCAGTACTTC.